This TCR beta chain stems from a study of Ad26.COV2.S vaccination and SARS-CoV-2 variants. This clone was counted once. Its antigen is unidentified. Here immunoSEQ multiplex PCR was the method, and the copy in TCRdb shows in-frame clones only, minus some. This table has some 180,000 clones, 87% appearing once. General observations from the study: Post-vaccination spike-specific CD8+ and CD4+ T cell responses reportedly had substantial breadth. Measurements of TCR breadth and depth may have given underestimates of the total T cell responses. People who got the vaccine had more spike-specific TCR breadth than people who got placebo. Vaccine and placebo recipients had similar non-spike TCR breadth.

Germline V gives CDR1 SGHNT, CDR2 YYREEE (reference sequence). This CDR3 is 15 amino acids long. The V gene lost 1 base and the J gene lost 5 bases, with 16 bases spanning the gap. This TCR was sampled from a human donor who had recovered from COVID-19. The chain is built from TRBV5-4 and TRBJ2-7, with D perhaps TRBD1 (6 bases). The specimen was peripheral blood, collected after recovery from COVID-19. The CDR3 DNA is TGTGCCAGCAGCTTGAACAGGGCTAGCTCTGACGAGCAGTACTTC. This translates into CASSLNRASSDEQYF.